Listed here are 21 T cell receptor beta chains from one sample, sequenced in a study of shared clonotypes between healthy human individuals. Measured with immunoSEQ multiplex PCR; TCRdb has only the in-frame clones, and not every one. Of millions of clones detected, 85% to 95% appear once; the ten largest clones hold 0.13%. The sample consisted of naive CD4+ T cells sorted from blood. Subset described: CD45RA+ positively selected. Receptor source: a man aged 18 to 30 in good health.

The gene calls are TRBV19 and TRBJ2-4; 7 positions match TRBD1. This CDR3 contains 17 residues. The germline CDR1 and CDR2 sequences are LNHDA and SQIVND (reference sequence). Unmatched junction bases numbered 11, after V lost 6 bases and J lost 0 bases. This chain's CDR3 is CASSPMSGGLAKNIQYF. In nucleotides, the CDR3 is TGTGCCAGTAGCCCAATGTCAGGGGGTTTAGCCAAAAACATTCAGTACTTC.

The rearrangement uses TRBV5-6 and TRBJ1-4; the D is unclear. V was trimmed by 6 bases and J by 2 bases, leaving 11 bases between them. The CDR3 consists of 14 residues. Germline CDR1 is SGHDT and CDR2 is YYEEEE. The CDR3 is CASTVQSTNEKLFF. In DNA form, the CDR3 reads TGTGCCAGCACCGTTCAGTCTACTAATGAAAAACTGTTTTTT.

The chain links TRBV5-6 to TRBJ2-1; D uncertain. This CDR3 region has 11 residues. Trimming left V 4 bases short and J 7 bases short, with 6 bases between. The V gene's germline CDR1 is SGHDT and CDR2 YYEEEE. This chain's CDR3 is CASSLENEQFF. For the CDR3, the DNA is TGTGCCAGCAGCCTAGAAAATGAGCAGTTCTTC. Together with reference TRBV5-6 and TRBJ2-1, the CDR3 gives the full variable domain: DAGVTQSPTHLIKTRGQQVTLRCSPKSGHDTVSWYQQALGQGPQFIFQYYEEEERQRGNFPDRFSGHQFPNYSSELNVNALLLGDSALYLCASSLENEQFFGPGTRLTVL.

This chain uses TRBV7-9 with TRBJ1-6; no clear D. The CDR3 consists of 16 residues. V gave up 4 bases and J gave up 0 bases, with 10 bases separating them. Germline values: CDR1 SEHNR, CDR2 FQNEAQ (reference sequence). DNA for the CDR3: TGTGCCAGCAGCTCAGGATCTAGCTCCTATAATTCACCCCTCCACTTT. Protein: CASSSGSSSYNSPLHF.

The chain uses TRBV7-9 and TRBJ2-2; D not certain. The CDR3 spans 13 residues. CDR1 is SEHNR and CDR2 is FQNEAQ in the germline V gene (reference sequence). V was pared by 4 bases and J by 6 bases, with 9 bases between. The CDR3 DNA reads TGTGCCAGCAGCTCATATAGGGCCGGGGAGCTGTTTTTT. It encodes CASSSYRAGELFF.

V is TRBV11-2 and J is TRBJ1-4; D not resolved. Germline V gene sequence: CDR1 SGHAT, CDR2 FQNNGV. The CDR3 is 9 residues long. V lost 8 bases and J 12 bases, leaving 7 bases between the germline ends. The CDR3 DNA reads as TGTGCCAGCGGATCGCAACTGTTTTTT. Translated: CASGSQLFF.

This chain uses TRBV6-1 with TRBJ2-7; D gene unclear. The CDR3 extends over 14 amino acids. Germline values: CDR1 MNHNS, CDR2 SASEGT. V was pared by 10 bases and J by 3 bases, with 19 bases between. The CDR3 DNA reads TGTGCCACCACTTGGACCGGGCTGGACTACGAGCAGTACTTC. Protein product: CATTWTGLDYEQYF.

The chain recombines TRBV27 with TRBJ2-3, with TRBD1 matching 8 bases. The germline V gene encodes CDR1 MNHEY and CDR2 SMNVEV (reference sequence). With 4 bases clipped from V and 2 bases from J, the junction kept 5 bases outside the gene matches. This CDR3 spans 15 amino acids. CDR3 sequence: CASSSRDRNTDTQYF. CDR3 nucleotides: TGTGCCAGCAGTTCCCGGGACAGGAACACAGATACGCAGTATTTT.

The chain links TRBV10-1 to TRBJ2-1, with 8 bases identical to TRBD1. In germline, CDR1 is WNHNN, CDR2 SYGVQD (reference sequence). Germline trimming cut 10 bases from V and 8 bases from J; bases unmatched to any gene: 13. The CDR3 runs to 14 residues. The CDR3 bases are TGCGCCAACTACACGACAGGGGCCCGCGATGAGCAGTTCTTC. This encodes CANYTTGARDEQFF.

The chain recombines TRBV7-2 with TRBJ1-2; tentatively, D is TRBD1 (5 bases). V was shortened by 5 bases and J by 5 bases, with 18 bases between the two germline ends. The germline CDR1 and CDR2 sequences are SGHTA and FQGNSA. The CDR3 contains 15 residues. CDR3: CASSLQTVWGYGYTF. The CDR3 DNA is TGTGCCAGCAGCCTACAGACCGTCTGGGGGTATGGCTACACCTTC.

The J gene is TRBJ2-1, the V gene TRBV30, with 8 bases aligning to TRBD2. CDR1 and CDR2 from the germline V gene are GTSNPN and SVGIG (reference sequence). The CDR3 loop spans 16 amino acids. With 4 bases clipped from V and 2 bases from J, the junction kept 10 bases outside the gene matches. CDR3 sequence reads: CAWTEGTSGTYNEQFF. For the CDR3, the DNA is TGTGCCTGGACGGAAGGTACTAGCGGAACCTACAATGAGCAGTTCTTC.

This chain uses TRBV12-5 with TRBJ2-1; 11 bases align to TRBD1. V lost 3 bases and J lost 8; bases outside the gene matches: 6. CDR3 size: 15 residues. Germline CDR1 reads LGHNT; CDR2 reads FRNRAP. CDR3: CASGLGQGAGDEQFF. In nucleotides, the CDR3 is TGTGCTAGTGGTTTAGGACAGGGGGCAGGGGATGAGCAGTTCTTC.

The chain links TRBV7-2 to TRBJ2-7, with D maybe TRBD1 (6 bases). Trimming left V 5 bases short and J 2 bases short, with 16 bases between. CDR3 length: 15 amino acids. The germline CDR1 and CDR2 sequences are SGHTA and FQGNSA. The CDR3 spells CASSPSSGTPYEQYF. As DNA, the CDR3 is TGTGCCAGCAGCCCATCTTCCGGGACACCCTACGAGCAGTACTTC.

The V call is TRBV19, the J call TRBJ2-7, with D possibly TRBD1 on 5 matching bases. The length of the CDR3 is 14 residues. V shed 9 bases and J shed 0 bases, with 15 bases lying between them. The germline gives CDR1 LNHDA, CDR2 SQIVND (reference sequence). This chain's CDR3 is CARQDRTSSYEQYF. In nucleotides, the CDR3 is TGTGCCAGGCAGGATCGGACAAGCTCCTACGAGCAGTACTTC.

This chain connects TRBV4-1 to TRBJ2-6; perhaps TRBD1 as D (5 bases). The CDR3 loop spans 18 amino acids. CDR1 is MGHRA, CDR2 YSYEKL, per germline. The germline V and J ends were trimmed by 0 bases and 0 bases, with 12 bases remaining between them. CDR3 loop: CASSQDQGGNSGANVLTF. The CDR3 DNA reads TGCGCCAGCAGCCAAGATCAGGGTGGTAACTCTGGGGCCAACGTCCTGACTTTC.

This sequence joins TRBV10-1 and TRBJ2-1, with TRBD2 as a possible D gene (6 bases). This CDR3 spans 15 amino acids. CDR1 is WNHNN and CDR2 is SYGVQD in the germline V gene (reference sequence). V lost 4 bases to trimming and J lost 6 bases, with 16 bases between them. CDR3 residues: CASSALGGSRNEQFF. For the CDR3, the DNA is TGCGCCAGCAGTGCTCTAGGAGGGAGTCGCAATGAGCAGTTCTTC.

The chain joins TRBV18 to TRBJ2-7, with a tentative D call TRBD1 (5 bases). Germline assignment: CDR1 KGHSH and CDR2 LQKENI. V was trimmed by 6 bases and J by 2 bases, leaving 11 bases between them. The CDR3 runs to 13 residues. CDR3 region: CASSPGYPYEQYF. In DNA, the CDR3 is TGTGCCAGCTCGCCAGGGTATCCCTACGAGCAGTACTTC.

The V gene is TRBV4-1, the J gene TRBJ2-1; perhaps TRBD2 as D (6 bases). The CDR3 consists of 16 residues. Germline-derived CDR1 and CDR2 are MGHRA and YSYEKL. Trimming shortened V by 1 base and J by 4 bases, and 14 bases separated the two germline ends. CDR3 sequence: CASSQGGAGIYNEQFF. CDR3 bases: TGCGCCAGCAGCCAAGGTGGGGCGGGGATTTACAATGAGCAGTTCTTC.

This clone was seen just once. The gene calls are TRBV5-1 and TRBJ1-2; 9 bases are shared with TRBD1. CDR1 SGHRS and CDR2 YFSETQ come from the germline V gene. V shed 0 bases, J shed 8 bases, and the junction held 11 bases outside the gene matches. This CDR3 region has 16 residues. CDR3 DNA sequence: TGCGCCAGCAGCTTGGCCGGACAGGGGAGGACTGGCGGCTACACCTTC. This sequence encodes CASSLAGQGRTGGYTF.

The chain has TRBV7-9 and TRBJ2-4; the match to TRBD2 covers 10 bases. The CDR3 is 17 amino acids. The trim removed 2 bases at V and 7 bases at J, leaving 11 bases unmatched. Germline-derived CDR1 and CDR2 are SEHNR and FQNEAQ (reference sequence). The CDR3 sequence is CASSLFHLAGVSNIQYF. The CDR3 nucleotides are TGTGCCAGCAGCTTATTTCATCTAGCGGGAGTTTCGAACATTCAGTACTTC.

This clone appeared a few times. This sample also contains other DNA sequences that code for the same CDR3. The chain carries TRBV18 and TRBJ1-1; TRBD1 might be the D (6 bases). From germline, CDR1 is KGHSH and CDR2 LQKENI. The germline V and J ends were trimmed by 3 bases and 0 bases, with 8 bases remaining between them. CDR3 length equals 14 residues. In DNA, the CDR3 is TGTGCCAGCTCACCGGGGGCAGTGAACACTGAAGCTTTCTTT. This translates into CASSPGAVNTEAFF.